The clone carrying this T cell receptor beta chain has more than one count but fewer than ten. The target antigen is unknown. These data belong to a study of identical twins. Germline V gene lookup returns CDR1 LGHNA and CDR2 YNFKEQ. Trimming took off 0 bases at V and 10 bases at J, with 10 bases between the two ends. The CDR3 length is 13 residues. Study outcomes and limitations: Cross-sectional statistical analysis was relied on for the conclusions, without the same donors being followed. Recombination models fit unrelated individuals' TCR alpha sharing but underestimated twins'.

Template switching added a universal primer binding site, and final cDNA carried unique molecular identifiers. One entry per CDR3 protein, called by TCRdb with MiXCR from the 5' RACE reads. The sample records 1.5 million to 2 million distinct CDR3 sequences, around 29% being singletons. The sequencing sample was made of cord blood. The chain combines TRBV4-2 with TRBJ2-1, with no clear D. This receptor was obtained from a newborn girl in good health. The CDR3 protein is CASSQDRIGEQFF. CDR3 bases: TGTGCCAGCAGCCAAGATCGGATCGGGGAGCAGTTCTTC.